The 8 T cell receptor beta chains below all came from one sample that was sequenced in a study of blood T cell repertoires in COVID-19. Using immunoSEQ multiplex PCR, the repertoire was profiled, and TCRdb retains in-frame clones only, with some absent. The sample lists about 28,000 clones; about nine tenths were seen once. The sample comprised peripheral blood. Receptor source: a man aged 55 to 70 with active COVID-19.

The count of this clone is one. This chain uses TRBV2 with TRBJ2-4; 10 positions match TRBD1. The CDR3 consists of 14 residues. J was trimmed by 7 bases and V by 8 bases; bases with no gene match: 8. CDR1 is SNHLY, CDR2 FYNNEI, per germline. CDR3 bases: TGTGCCAGCCGCGCGGGGGGACAGGGGAACATTCAGTACTTC. Its protein is CASRAGGQGNIQYF.

This chain uses TRBV5-1 with TRBJ1-6, with TRBD1 matching over 8 bases. Germline V gene lookup returns CDR1 SGHRS and CDR2 YFSETQ. The V segment lost 1 base and the J segment 11 bases; nucleotides outside the gene matches: 14. The length of the CDR3 is 17 residues. The CDR3 nucleotides read TGCGCCAGCAGCTTGAATCAGGGGGCGAGCGGGGTGCCACCCCTCCACTTT. Translation: CASSLNQGASGVPPLHF. Full variable domain (rest looked up from reference TRBV5-1 and TRBJ1-6): KAGVTQTPRYLIKTRGQQVTLSCSPISGHRSVSWYQQTPGQGLQFLFEYFSETQRNKGNFPGRFSGRQFSNSRSEMNVSTLELGDSALYLCASSLNQGASGVPPLHFGNGTRLTVT.

This CDR3 is CAVGRGGSPLHF. The CDR3 DNA reads as TGTGCCGTGGGGAGGGGCGGGTCACCCCTCCACTTT. The chain recombines TRBV28 with TRBJ1-6, with D possibly matching TRBD1 (5 bases). Germline lookup yields CDR1 MDHEN and CDR2 SYDVKM. The length of the CDR3 is 12 residues. Deletions cut 11 bases from V and 10 bases from J, with 15 bases between.

This chain joins TRBV7-9 and TRBJ2-7, with 9 bases that match TRBD1. The CDR3 length is 15 residues. Germline CDR1 SEHNR, CDR2 FQNEAQ (reference sequence). V was pared by 3 bases and J by 2 bases, with 5 bases of the junction left unmatched. Written as DNA, the CDR3 is TGTGCCAGCAGCTTGACCGGGACAGGGCCCTACGAGCAGTACTTC. As protein: CASSLTGTGPYEQYF.

V gene TRBV19 combines with J gene TRBJ1-1, with 10 bases aligning to TRBD1. The germline V gene has CDR1 LNHDA and CDR2 SQIVND (reference sequence). The CDR3 contains 14 residues. Trimming removed 8 bases from V and 1 base from J; junction bases left unmatched: 4. The chain's CDR3 is CASSRQGANTEAFF. The CDR3, as DNA: TGTGCCAGTTCCAGACAGGGGGCGAACACTGAAGCTTTCTTT.

This clone was detected a few times. The rearrangement uses TRBV5-4 and TRBJ1-2; the D gene is possibly TRBD1 (5 bases). The CDR3 covers 14 residues. Germline CDR1 SGHNT, CDR2 YYREEE (reference sequence). The V and J ends lost 4 bases and 4 bases respectively, with 14 bases between them. The CDR3 is CASSTQGGFYGYTF. The CDR3 DNA reads as TGTGCCAGCAGCACCCAGGGAGGCTTCTATGGCTACACCTTC.

The chain carries TRBV3-1 (or the pseudogene TRBV3-2) and TRBJ1-6, with a weak D call TRBD1 (6 bases). This CDR3 is 16 amino acids long. Germline V lookup: CDR1 LGHDT, CDR2 YNNKEL (reference sequence). Trimming took off 4 bases at V and 9 bases at J, with 19 bases between the two ends. CDR3 amino acids: CASSPQGRAEVSPLHF. In nucleotides, the CDR3 is TGTGCCAGCAGCCCACAGGGACGGGCGGAGGTTTCACCCCTCCACTTT.

V gene TRBV3-1 (or the pseudogene TRBV3-2) combines with J gene TRBJ1-2; 9 bases match TRBD1. CDR3 length: 16 residues. J gave up 4 bases and V 4 bases, and 10 bases lay outside the gene matches. Germline V CDR1 and CDR2: LGHDT, YNNKEL (reference sequence). The CDR3 here is CASSPPAGQGFYGYTF. The CDR3 bases are TGTGCCAGCAGCCCTCCCGCGGGACAGGGATTCTATGGCTACACCTTC.